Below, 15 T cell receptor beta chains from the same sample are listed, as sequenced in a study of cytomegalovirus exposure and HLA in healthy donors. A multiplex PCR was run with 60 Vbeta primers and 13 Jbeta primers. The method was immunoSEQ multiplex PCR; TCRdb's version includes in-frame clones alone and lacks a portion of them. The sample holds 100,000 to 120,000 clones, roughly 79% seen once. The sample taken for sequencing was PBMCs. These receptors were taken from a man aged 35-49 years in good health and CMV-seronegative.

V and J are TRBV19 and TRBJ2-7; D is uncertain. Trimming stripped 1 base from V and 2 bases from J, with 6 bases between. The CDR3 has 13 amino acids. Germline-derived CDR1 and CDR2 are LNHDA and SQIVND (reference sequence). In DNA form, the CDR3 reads TGTGCCAGTAGTATAGGACAAGCCTACGAGCAGTACTTC. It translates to CASSIGQAYEQYF. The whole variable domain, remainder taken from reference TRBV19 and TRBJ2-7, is DGGITQSPKYLFRKEGQNVTLSCEQNLNHDAMYWYRQDPGQGLRLIYYSQIVNDFQKGDIAEGYSVSREKKESFPLTVTSAQKNPTAFYLCASSIGQAYEQYFGPGTRLTVT.

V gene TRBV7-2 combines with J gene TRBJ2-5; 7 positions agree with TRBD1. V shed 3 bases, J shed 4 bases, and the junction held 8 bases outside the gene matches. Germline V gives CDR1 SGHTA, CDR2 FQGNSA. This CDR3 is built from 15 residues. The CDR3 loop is CASSLGSRTGETQYF. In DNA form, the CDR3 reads TGTGCCAGCAGCTTGGGGTCCCGGACAGGAGAGACCCAGTACTTC.

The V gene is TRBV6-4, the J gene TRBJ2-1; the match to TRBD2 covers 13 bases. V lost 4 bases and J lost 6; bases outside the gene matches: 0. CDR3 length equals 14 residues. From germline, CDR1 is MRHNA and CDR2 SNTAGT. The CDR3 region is CASSGLAGGNEQFF. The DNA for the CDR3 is TGTGCCAGCAGTGGACTAGCGGGAGGCAATGAGCAGTTCTTC.

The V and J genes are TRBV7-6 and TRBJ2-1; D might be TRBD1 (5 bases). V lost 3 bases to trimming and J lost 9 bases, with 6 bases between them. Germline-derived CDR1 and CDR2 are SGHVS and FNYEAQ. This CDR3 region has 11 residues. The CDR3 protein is CASSLTAEQFF. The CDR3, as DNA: TGTGCCAGCAGCTTGACAGCTGAGCAGTTCTTC.

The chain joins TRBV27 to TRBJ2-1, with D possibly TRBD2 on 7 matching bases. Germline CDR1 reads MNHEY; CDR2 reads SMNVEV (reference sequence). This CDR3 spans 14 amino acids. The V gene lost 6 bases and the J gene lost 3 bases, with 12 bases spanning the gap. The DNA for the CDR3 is TGTGCCAGCAGCCCGGGGGGCTTCTACAATGAGCAGTTCTTC. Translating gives CASSPGGFYNEQFF.

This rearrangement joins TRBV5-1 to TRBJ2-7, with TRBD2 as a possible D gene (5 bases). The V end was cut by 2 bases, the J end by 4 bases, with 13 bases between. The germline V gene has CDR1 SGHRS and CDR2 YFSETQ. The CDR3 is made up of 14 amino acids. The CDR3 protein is CASSFTGNEYEQYF. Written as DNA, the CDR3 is TGCGCCAGCAGCTTCACCGGGAACGAATACGAGCAGTACTTC.

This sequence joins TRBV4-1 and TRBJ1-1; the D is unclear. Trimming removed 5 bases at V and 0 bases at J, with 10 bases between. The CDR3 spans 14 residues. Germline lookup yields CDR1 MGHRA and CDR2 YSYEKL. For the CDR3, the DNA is TGCGCCAGCAGCTCTCGTACACTGAACACTGAAGCTTTCTTT. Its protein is CASSSRTLNTEAFF.

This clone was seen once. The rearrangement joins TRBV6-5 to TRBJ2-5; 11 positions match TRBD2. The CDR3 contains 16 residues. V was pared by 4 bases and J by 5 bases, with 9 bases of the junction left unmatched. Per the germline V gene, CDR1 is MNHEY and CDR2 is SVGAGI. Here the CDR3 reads CASSLGSGRAGETQYF. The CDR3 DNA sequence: TGTGCCAGCAGTTTGGGTAGCGGGAGGGCCGGGGAGACCCAGTACTTC.

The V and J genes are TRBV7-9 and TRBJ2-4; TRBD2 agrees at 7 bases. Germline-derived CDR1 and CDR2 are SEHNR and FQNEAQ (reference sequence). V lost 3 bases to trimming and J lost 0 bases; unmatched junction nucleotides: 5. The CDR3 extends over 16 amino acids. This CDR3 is CASSFTSVLAKNIQYF. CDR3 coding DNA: TGTGCCAGCAGCTTTACTAGCGTGTTAGCCAAAAACATTCAGTACTTC.

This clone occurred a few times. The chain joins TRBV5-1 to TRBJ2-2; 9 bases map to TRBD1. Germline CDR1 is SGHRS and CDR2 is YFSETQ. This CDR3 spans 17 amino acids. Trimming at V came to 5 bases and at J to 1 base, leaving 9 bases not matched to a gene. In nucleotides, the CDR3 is TGCGCCAGCAGTTCCGGGACAGGGACCTGGAACACCGGGGAGCTGTTTTTT. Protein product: CASSSGTGTWNTGELFF.

CDR3 nucleotide sequence: TGTGCCAGCAGCCTACAGGGCCCGACCTACGAGCAGTACTTC. Translation: CASSLQGPTYEQYF. The chain has TRBV5-5 and TRBJ2-7; D might be TRBD1 (6 bases). The CDR3 loop spans 14 amino acids. Germline V gives CDR1 SGHKS, CDR2 YYEKEE (reference sequence). Trimming pared 4 bases from V and 2 bases from J, leaving 13 bases between.

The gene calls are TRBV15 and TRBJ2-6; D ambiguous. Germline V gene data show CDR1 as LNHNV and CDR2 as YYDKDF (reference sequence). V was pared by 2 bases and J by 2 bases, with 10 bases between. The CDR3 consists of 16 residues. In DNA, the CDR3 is TGTGCCACCAGCAGACAAGGAGAGCCTGGGGCCAACGTCCTGACTTTC. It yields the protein CATSRQGEPGANVLTF.

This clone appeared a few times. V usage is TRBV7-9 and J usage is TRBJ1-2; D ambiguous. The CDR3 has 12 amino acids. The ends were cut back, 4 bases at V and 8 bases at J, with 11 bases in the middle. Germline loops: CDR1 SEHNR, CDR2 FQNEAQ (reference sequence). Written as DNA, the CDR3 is TGTGCCAGCAGCTCCCGCGGGAGGGGCTACACCTTC. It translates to CASSSRGRGYTF.

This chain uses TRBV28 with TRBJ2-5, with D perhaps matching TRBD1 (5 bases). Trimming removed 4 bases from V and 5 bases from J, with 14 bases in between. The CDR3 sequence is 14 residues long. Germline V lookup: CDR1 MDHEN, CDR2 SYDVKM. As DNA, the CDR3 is TGTGCCAGCAGTTCTCATGACAGAGATGAGACCCAGTACTTC. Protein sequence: CASSSHDRDETQYF.

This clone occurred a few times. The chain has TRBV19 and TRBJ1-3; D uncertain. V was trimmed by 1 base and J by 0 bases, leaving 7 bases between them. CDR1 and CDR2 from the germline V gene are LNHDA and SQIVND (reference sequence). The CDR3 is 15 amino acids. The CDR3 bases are TGTGCCAGTAGTATAGCCGGACTCTCTGGAAACACCATATATTTT. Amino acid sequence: CASSIAGLSGNTIYF.